These 20 T cell receptor beta chains were sequenced from one sample in a study of blood T cell repertoires in COVID-19. Only in-frame clones appear in the TCRdb table, and some are missing; sequencing was by immunoSEQ multiplex PCR. The sample consists of about 200,000 clones, 75% to 90% of them appearing once. Sequenced: peripheral blood. The receptors derive from a man aged 55 to 69 who had recovered from COVID-19.

The J gene is TRBJ1-2, the V gene TRBV3-1 (or the pseudogene TRBV3-2); no clear D gene. The CDR3 extends over 15 amino acids. Trimming left V 0 bases short and J 6 bases short, with 14 bases between. The germline V gene has CDR1 LGHDT and CDR2 YNNKEL (reference sequence). DNA for the CDR3: TGTGCCAGCAGCCAAGATTGGGAGTCTCCCCATGGCTACACCTTC. This gives the protein CASSQDWESPHGYTF.

The gene calls are TRBV20-1 and TRBJ2-5; tentative D call: TRBD1 (6 bases). Germline CDR1 reads DFQATT; CDR2 reads SNEGSKA (reference sequence). Trimming shortened V by 6 bases and J by 5 bases, and 10 bases separated the two germline ends. The length of the CDR3 is 11 residues. CDR3 region: CSARGLETQYF. The CDR3 nucleotides are TGCAGTGCGAGGGGGTTGGAGACCCAGTACTTC.

This clone has a single count. The gene calls are TRBV19 and TRBJ2-7; D uncertain. This CDR3 is 13 amino acids long. The V end was cut by 4 bases, the J end by 1 base, with 8 bases between. Germline-derived CDR1 and CDR2 are LNHDA and SQIVND (reference sequence). CDR3 in DNA: TGTGCCAGTAGTAGCCAGGCGTCCTACGAGCAGTACTTC. Protein: CASSSQASYEQYF.

The gene calls are TRBV6-2 or TRBV6-3 and TRBJ2-5, with 11 bases fitting TRBD2. Germline V lookup: CDR1 MNHEY, CDR2 SVGEGT. With 2 bases clipped from V and 2 bases from J, the junction kept 1 base outside the gene matches. The CDR3 sequence is 15 residues long. CDR3 in amino acids: CASSYGTSGQETQYF. DNA of the CDR3: TGTGCCAGCAGTTACGGGACTAGCGGACAAGAGACCCAGTACTTC.

The V and J genes are TRBV7-2 and TRBJ2-1; 7 bases match TRBD2. Germline CDR1 and CDR2: SGHTA and FQGNSA. Trimming took 5 bases from V and 6 from J; bases not matched to a gene: 4. The CDR3 length is 13 residues. The CDR3 reads CASSRGGRNEQFF. The DNA of the CDR3 is TGTGCCAGCAGCCGCGGGGGACGCAATGAGCAGTTCTTC.

V usage is TRBV20-1 and J usage is TRBJ2-7; TRBD2 matches 13 bases. Unmatched junction bases numbered 9, after V lost 3 bases and J lost 4 bases. CDR3 size: 16 residues. CDR1 is DFQATT, CDR2 SNEGSKA, per germline (reference sequence). CDR3 DNA sequence: TGCAGTGCTAGTTCGCCCGGGACTAGCGGGGTTTACGAGCAGTACTTC. Translating it yields CSASSPGTSGVYEQYF.

This chain uses TRBV5-5 with TRBJ1-1; D possibly corresponds to TRBD1 (5 bases). The germline V and J ends were trimmed by 2 bases and 3 bases, with 14 bases remaining between them. The germline CDR1 and CDR2 sequences are SGHKS and YYEKEE (reference sequence). This CDR3 has 15 amino acids. The CDR3: CASSFYHRSDTEAFF. The CDR3 nucleotides are TGTGCCAGCAGCTTCTACCACAGGTCGGACACTGAAGCTTTCTTT.

This chain uses TRBV30 with TRBJ2-7; the match to TRBD1 covers 9 bases. CDR3 length: 14 amino acids. J lost 5 bases, V lost 3 bases, and 8 bases had no gene match. The germline V gene has CDR1 GTSNPN and CDR2 SVGIG (reference sequence). For the CDR3, the DNA is TGTGCCTGGAGGTCCCGGGACAGGGCGGACGAGCAGTACTTC. As protein: CAWRSRDRADEQYF.

The rearrangement links TRBV19 to TRBJ1-1; 9 bases fit TRBD1. The J segment lost 6 bases and the V segment lost 4 bases, leaving 12 bases of the junction unmatched. This CDR3 has 16 amino acids. CDR1 is LNHDA, CDR2 SQIVND, per germline (reference sequence). The CDR3 is CASSTRGLTGGSEAFF. The CDR3 bases are TGTGCCAGTAGTACAAGGGGCCTGACAGGGGGTTCTGAAGCTTTCTTT.

This clone was observed many times. V is TRBV6-6 and J is TRBJ2-7; D possibly corresponds to TRBD2 (5 bases). V was cut by 6 bases and J by 7 bases, with 25 bases left in between. The CDR3 length is 16 residues. Germline loops: CDR1 MNHNY, CDR2 SVGAGI (reference sequence). CDR3: CASSNLPGPPSGEQYF. CDR3 nucleotides: TGTGCCAGCAGCAACCTCCCGGGTCCCCCTTCGGGGGAGCAGTACTTC.

The rearrangement joins TRBV20-1 to TRBJ1-5, with unresolved D. Germline V gene sequence: CDR1 DFQATT, CDR2 SNEGSKA (reference sequence). CDR3 length: 12 residues. V was clipped by 3 bases and J by 6 bases, with 9 bases between them. CDR3 residues: CSASSGIQPQHF. CDR3 DNA sequence: TGCAGTGCTAGTTCGGGGATTCAGCCCCAGCATTTT.

CDR3 bases: TGTGCCACCAGTGATGCGACTAGCGGGGACAATGAGCAGTTCTTC. Translating it yields CATSDATSGDNEQFF. V is TRBV24-1 and J is TRBJ2-1; 11 bases are a match to TRBD2. Germline V gene sequence: CDR1 KGHDR, CDR2 SFDVKD. The ends lost 3 bases at V and 5 bases at J; junction bases unmatched: 2. The CDR3 sequence is 15 residues long.

This sequence joins TRBV7-3 and TRBJ2-7; TRBD2 aligns across 9 bases. The germline CDR1 and CDR2 sequences are SGHTA and FQGTGA. This CDR3 is 14 amino acids long. The V and J ends lost 2 bases and 7 bases, in that order; junction bases with no gene match: 6. The DNA for the CDR3 is TGTGCCAGCAGCTTAGCGGGAGGGCCTGGGGAGCAGTACTTC. Its translation is CASSLAGGPGEQYF.

This clone appeared a few times. The V gene is TRBV19, the J gene TRBJ1-1; D call uncertain. Germline V CDR1 and CDR2: LNHDA, SQIVND (reference sequence). This CDR3 comprises 13 residues. The ends were cut back, 1 base at V and 2 bases at J, with 5 bases in the middle. CDR3 loop: CASSIVSNTEAFF. The CDR3 nucleotides are TGTGCCAGTAGTATAGTGAGCAACACTGAAGCTTTCTTT.

The chain is built from TRBV19 and TRBJ2-7; D perhaps matches TRBD1 (5 bases). This CDR3 comprises 15 residues. Germline values: CDR1 LNHDA, CDR2 SQIVND (reference sequence). V lost 6 bases to trimming and J lost 4 bases, with 19 bases between them. CDR3 nucleotide sequence: TGTGCCAGTAGCCCCATAGGGGCCCTGGGGTACGAGCAGTACTTC. The encoded protein is CASSPIGALGYEQYF.

The chain combines TRBV11-2 with TRBJ2-2; D ambiguous. CDR3 length: 15 amino acids. V was shortened by 1 base and J by 1 base, with 7 bases between the two germline ends. Germline CDR1 and CDR2: SGHAT and FQNNGV. The CDR3 region has the DNA TGTGCCAGCAGCTTAGCGTCGCGGAACACCGGGGAGCTGTTTTTT. Translation gives CASSLASRNTGELFF. Based on the CDR3 plus reference TRBV11-2 and TRBJ2-2, the full variable domain is EAGVAQSPRYKIIEKRQSVAFWCNPISGHATLYWYQQILGQGPKLLIQFQNNGVVDDSQLPKDRFSAERLKGVDSTLKIQPAKLEDSAVYLCASSLASRNTGELFFGEGSRLTVL.

The gene calls are TRBV7-2 and TRBJ2-7; TRBD2 matches at 13 bases. The junction had 8 bases not matched to a gene; V was cut back by 5 bases and J by 7 bases. Per the germline V gene, CDR1 is SGHTA and CDR2 is FQGNSA. CDR3 length equals 15 residues. The CDR3 nucleotides read TGTGCCAGCAGCCCTACTAGCGGGAGGGACGGTGAGCAGTACTTC. It codes for CASSPTSGRDGEQYF.

The chain couples TRBV12-3 or TRBV12-4 to TRBJ2-1; a weak D match, TRBD2 (5 bases). This CDR3 spans 11 amino acids. Between the trimmed V and J ends, which lost 5 bases and 15 bases, there was a span of 14 bases. As DNA, the CDR3 is TGTGCCAGCAGTCTTGGACTCGGTGTGTTCTTC. Residues: CASSLGLGVFF.

The chain recombines TRBV12-3 or TRBV12-4 with TRBJ2-7, with TRBD1 as a possible D gene (6 bases). The CDR3 extends over 13 amino acids. Trimming stripped 6 bases from V and 0 bases from J, with 9 bases between. CDR3 nucleotide sequence: TGTGCCAGCAGAATGGACAGCTCCTACGAGCAGTACTTC. It yields the protein CASRMDSSYEQYF.

The CDR3 DNA sequence: TGTGCCAGCAGCTCGGGGACAGGTGGAGCTAATGAAAAACTGTTTTTT. This gives the protein CASSSGTGGANEKLFF. The chain is built from TRBV5-8 and TRBJ1-4; 8 bases match TRBD1. In germline, CDR1 is SGHTS, CDR2 YDEGEE. This CDR3 has 16 amino acids. Trimming removed 3 bases from V and 3 bases from J; junction bases left unmatched: 7.